The entry below describes one TCR beta chain. This specimen comes from a study of blood T cell repertoires in COVID-19. Study overall: The samples span acute and convalescent COVID-19 from the United States, Italy and Spain. PBMCs, B-cell-depleted T cells, or T cells provided the cDNA or gDNA that made up the material.

As handled by the study authors: The authors estimated nucleated cell counts from reference gene primer amplification. Produced via immunoSEQ multiplex PCR; TCRdb's table is partial and in-frame only. D and trimming were read from the DNA, whereas the V and J calls and clone size are those reported in that table. The table shows about 63,000 clones, with 84% occurring only once. The source is a human donor in a cohort sampled during active COVID-19. The sequencing input was peripheral blood.

The CDR3 is CASSPFADTQYF. The CDR3 DNA reads TGTGCCAGCAGTCCGTTCGCAGATACGCAGTATTTT. V and J are TRBV6-2 or TRBV6-3 and TRBJ2-3; the D is unclear. Per germline, CDR1 MNHEY and CDR2 SVGEGT. CDR3 length: 12 residues. Trimming took 5 bases from V and 4 from J, leaving 7 bases between them.